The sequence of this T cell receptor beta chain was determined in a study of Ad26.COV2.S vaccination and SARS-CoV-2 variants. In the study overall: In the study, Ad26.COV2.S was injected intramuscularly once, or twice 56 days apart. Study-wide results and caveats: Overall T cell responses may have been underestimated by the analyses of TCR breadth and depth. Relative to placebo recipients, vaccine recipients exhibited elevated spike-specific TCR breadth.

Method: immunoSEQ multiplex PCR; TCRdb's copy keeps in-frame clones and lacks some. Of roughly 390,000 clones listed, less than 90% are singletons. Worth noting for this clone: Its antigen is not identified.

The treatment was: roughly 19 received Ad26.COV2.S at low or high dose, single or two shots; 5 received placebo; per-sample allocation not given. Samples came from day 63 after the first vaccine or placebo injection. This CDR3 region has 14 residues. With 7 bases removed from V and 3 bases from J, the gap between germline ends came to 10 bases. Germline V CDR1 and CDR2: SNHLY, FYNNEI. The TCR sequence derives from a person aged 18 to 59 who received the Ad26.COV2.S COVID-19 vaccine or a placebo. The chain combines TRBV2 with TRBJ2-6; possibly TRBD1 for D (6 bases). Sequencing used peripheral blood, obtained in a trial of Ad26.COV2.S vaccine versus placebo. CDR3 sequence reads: CASINRVGANVLTF. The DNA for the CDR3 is TGTGCCAGCATTAACAGGGTTGGGGCCAACGTCCTGACTTTC.